This is a list of T cell receptor beta chains from one sample in a study of glioma-infiltrating T cells. TCRdb redid the calling of the multiplex PCR reads with MiXCR, one entry per CDR3 protein. The repertoire has some 160,000 distinct CDR3 sequences, roughly 45% of them found once; the top ten carry roughly 5.2%. Sequenced input: glioma tissue, nonneoplastic brain tissue, or PBMCs (not recorded which). The receptors here all came from a human donor with low-grade glioma or glioblastoma, undergoing nonglioma brain surgery, or in good health (not recorded which). Both conserved end residues are part of each CDR3. D genes are given only for firm matches. Rows give clone size only sometimes, using once, few, many, or a class for an expanded clone.

d_call clone_size j_call cdr3_length v_call cdr3_nt cdr3_aa
- - TRBJ2-3 14 TRBV6-6 TGTGCAAGCAGTCGTAGTTTCGGCACAGATACGCAGTATTTT CASSRSFGTDTQYF
TRBD2 many TRBJ2-3 13 TRBV20-1 TGCAGTGCTATACTAGCGGTCACAGATACGCAGTATTTT CSAILAVTDTQYF
TRBD2 - TRBJ2-1 13 TRBV18 TGTGCCAGCTCACCGGGACTAGGCAATGAGCAGTTCTTC CASSPGLGNEQFF
- many TRBJ2-5 13 TRBV20-1 TGCAGTGCAAGTCGGGGGGCCGCAGAGACCCAGTACTTC CSASRGAAETQYF
- - TRBJ1-1 15 TRBV7-9 TGTGCCAGCAGCTTAGGTACCAGGGGGAACACTGAAGCTTTCTTT CASSLGTRGNTEAFF
TRBD1 many TRBJ1-2 15 TRBV6-1 TGTGCCAGCAGAAAACCGGGACAGATTTTCTATGGCTACACCTTC CASRKPGQIFYGYTF
- once TRBJ1-2 14 TRBV28 TGTGCCAGCGAACGAGGGGTCCTACTGTATGGCTACACCTTC CASERGVLLYGYTF
- - TRBJ2-1 14 TRBV5-1 TGCGCCAGCAGCTTGGCTGGTTTTATCAATGAGAAGTTCTTC CASSLAGFINEKFF
- many TRBJ1-6 15 TRBV28 TGTGCCAGCCGGACCGAACAATCCTATAATTCACCCCTCCACTTT CASRTEQSYNSPLHF
- many TRBJ1-5 14 TRBV6-1 TGTGCCAGCAAGAAACAGGGACCAAAGGGGCCCCAGCATTTT CASKKQGPKGPQHF
- - TRBJ1-5 18 TRBV6-1 TGTGCCATCAGTGAAGCGGCCAGGGTTGGGGGTTACGGTCAGCCCCAGCATTTT CAISEAARVGGYGQPQHF
- - TRBJ2-3 14 TRBV6-2/TRBV6-3 TGTGCCAGCAGTGTCAAGGTCGGCACAGATAAGCAGTATTTT CASSVKVGTDKQYF
- - TRBJ2-1 13 TRBV29-1 TGCAGCGTTGACGGGGCAGGGGTATATGAGCAGTTCTTC CSVDGAGVYEQFF
TRBD1 - TRBJ1-2 15 TRBV12-3/TRBV12-4 TGTGCCAGCAGTTTGGGACAGGGGTTCCGATCTGGCTACACCTTC CASSLGQGFRSGYTF
TRBD1 many TRBJ1-1 13 TRBV2 TGTGCCAGCAGTGGAGAGAGACAGGGAAGGGCTTTCTTT CASSGERQGRAFF
TRBD1 few TRBJ2-7 15 TRBV12-5 TGTGCTAGTGGTACCTTTCCGGACAGGGCGTATGAGCAGTACTTC CASGTFPDRAYEQYF
TRBD2 few TRBJ2-3 15 TRBV28 TGTGCCAGCAGTGAAACGACTAGCTCCACAGATACGCAGTATTTT CASSETTSSTDTQYF
- - TRBJ1-2 14 TRBV3-1 TGTGCCAGCAGCCAAATCGGTCGGGACGATGGCTACACCTTC CASSQIGRDDGYTF
- few TRBJ2-1 15 TRBV14 TGTGCCAGCAGCCAAGGACTAGGAACCTACAATGAGCAGTTCTTC CASSQGLGTYNEQFF
TRBD1 - TRBJ2-2 13 TRBV7-2 TGTGCCAGCTGCAGGACAGGGAACGGGGAGCTGTTTTTT CASCRTGNGELFF
- - TRBJ2-5 13 TRBV6-1 TGTGCCAGCAGAGGTATCAGTGAAGAGACCCAGTACTTC CASRGISEETQYF
TRBD2 - TRBJ2-3 15 TRBV5-1 TGCGCCAGCAGCTCACAGGGACTAGGCACAGATACGCAGTATTTT CASSSQGLGTDTQYF
- - TRBJ1-5 15 TRBV19 TGTGCCAGTAGTATAGGGGTTTATAGCAATCAGCCCCAGCATTTT CASSIGVYSNQPQHF
- - TRBJ2-3 14 TRBV6-6 TGTGCCGGCAGTTACTCCCAGGCCACAGATAAGCAGTATTTT CAGSYSQATDKQYF
TRBD2 few TRBJ2-3 17 TRBV10-3 TGTGCCATCAGTGACCCTACGACTAGCGGTAACACAGATACGCAGTATTTT CAISDPTTSGNTDTQYF
- - TRBJ2-1 11 TRBV5-1 TGCGCCAGCAGCGAAGGTAATGAGCAGTTCTTC CASSEGNEQFF
- many TRBJ2-3 15 TRBV6-6 TGTGCCAGCAGTTACTCGAAACAGGGATTTGATACGCAGTATTTT CASSYSKQGFDTQYF
- - TRBJ2-6 17 TRBV4-1 TGCGCCAGCAGCCCCGGAGGGCTAAGCTCTGGGGCCAACGTCCTGACTTTC CASSPGGLSSGANVLTF
- once TRBJ1-5 12 TRBV28 TGTGCCAGCAGTCCACCAAATCAGGCCAAGCATTTT CASSPPNQAKHF
- few TRBJ1-2 17 TRBV7-6 TGTGCCAGCAGCGACTCGGCTCTTGGTACTCCTTCGAGTGGCTACACCTTC CASSDSALGTPSSGYTF
- many TRBJ2-3 15 TRBV12-3/TRBV12-4 TGTGCCAGCAGTTTCGCGCGTTCATGGGTTGATACGCAGTATTTT CASSFARSWVDTQYF
- many TRBJ2-5 13 TRBV3-1 TGTGCCAGCAGCCAAGAGGCAGAAGAGACCCAGTACTTC CASSQEAEETQYF
- many TRBJ1-5 16 TRBV7-2 TGTGCCAGCAGCTTAGAGGTGGGTTGGGGAAATCAGCCCCAGCATTTT CASSLEVGWGNQPQHF
TRBD1 - TRBJ2-6 15 TRBV28 TGTGCCAGCGTCGACAGGGTCCATGGGGCCAACGTCCTGACTTTC CASVDRVHGANVLTF
- - TRBJ2-7 12 TRBV2 TGTGCCAGCAAGCAGGGAGGCTACGAGCATTACTTC CASKQGGYEHYF
- once TRBJ2-1 14 TRBV2 TGTGCCAGCACTCCGGGACCAGCATGGAATGAGCAGTTCTTC CASTPGPAWNEQFF
- many TRBJ2-1 13 TRBV19 TGTGCCAGTAGTATAGGTCCAAAGGGAGAGCAGTTCTTC CASSIGPKGEQFF
- many TRBJ2-6 13 TRBV27 TGTGCCAGCAGTAGATCTGGGGCCAACGTCCTGACTTTC CASSRSGANVLTF
- many TRBJ2-2 13 TRBV14 TGTGCCAGCAGCCAAGTGCACACCGGGGAGCTGTTTTTT CASSQVHTGELFF
- - TRBJ1-3 16 TRBV3-1 TGTGCCAGCAGCCCGGGACGGAGGTTGACTGGAAACACCATATATTTT CASSPGRRLTGNTIYF
- many TRBJ1-4 15 TRBV15 TGTGCCACCGTACGAAACAAAGGAGTTGGTGAAAAACTGTTTTTT CATVRNKGVGEKLFF
TRBD2 - TRBJ2-1 14 TRBV6-2/TRBV6-3 TGTGCCAGCGCGCGGGGGGGTCCCTACAATGAGCAGTTCTTC CASARGGPYNEQFF
- - TRBJ2-3 14 TRBV5-4 TGTGCCAGCAGCTTTTTCCGGAGCACAGATACGCAGTATTTT CASSFFRSTDTQYF
TRBD2 few TRBJ2-7 13 TRBV3-1 TGTGGCTGCGTGGGACTAATCCCTTACGAGCAGTACTTC CGCVGLIPYEQYF
- few TRBJ2-3 12 TRBV29-1 TGCAGCGTTGAGTCCGGAGGAGATACGCAGTATTTT CSVESGGDTQYF
- - TRBJ1-1 14 TRBV14 TGTGCCAACAGTTTGACAAGGGGGAACACTGAAGCTTTCTTT CANSLTRGNTEAFF
TRBD2 few TRBJ2-1 16 TRBV3-1 TGTGCCAGCAGCCCCCGAACTAGCGGGAGGTGGTATGAGCAGTTCTTC CASSPRTSGRWYEQFF